A selection of T cell receptor beta chains follows, all from one sample in a study of T cells in Graves' hyperthyroidism and ophthalmopathy. Via MiXCR, TCRdb re-called the multiplex PCR reads, giving one row per CDR3 protein. Of more than 500,000 distinct CDR3 sequences listed, about 45% are singletons. Sequencing used peripheral blood or thyroid tissue (not recorded which). The source is an adult woman with Graves' disease, either hyperthyroidism or ophthalmopathy (not recorded which). The CDR3 runs from the conserved cysteine through the conserved F or W. D genes are given only for firm matches. A row's size may be missing; if present it is once, few, many or a size class.

>TRBJ1-4|TRBV6-6|few|TRBD1
CASSYSVQGEEKLFF
TGTGCCAGCAGTTACTCGGTCCAGGGGGAAGAAAAACTGTTTTTT
>TRBJ2-2|TRBV12-3/TRBV12-4|many|-
CASSPGLSNTGELFF
TGTGCCAGCAGCCCGGGACTGTCTAACACCGGGGAGCTGTTTTTT
>TRBJ1-2|TRBV28|-|-
CASSASRGNYGYTF
TGTGCCAGCAGCGCCTCCAGGGGAAACTATGGCTACACCTTC
>TRBJ2-3|TRBV20-1|-|TRBD2
CSARRLAEDTQYF
TGCAGTGCTAGGAGGCTAGCGGAAGATACGCAGTATTTT
>TRBJ1-2|TRBV5-4|few|-
CASSAGEPYGYTF
TGTGCCAGCAGCGCGGGGGAGCCCTATGGCTACACCTTC
>TRBJ2-6|TRBV4-2|many|-
CASSQVAGSGANVLTF
TGTGCCAGCAGCCAAGTGGCAGGATCTGGGGCCAACGTCCTGACTTTC
>TRBJ2-3|TRBV29-1|many|-
CSVDRDTQYF
TGCAGCGTTGACAGGGACACGCAGTATTTT
>TRBJ2-5|TRBV7-2|-|TRBD1
CASSRQGAEETQYF
TGTGCCAGCAGCCGACAGGGGGCGGAAGAGACCCAGTACTTC
>TRBJ1-2|TRBV7-9|once|-
CASSSDSGAYGYTF
TGTGCCAGCAGCTCGGACTCGGGGGCCTATGGCTACACCTTC
>TRBJ2-2|TRBV10-3|-|TRBD2
CAIRGGLASLSGELFF
TGTGCCATCAGGGGAGGACTAGCGAGCCTGTCCGGGGAGCTGTTTTTT
>TRBJ2-2|TRBV24-1|many|-
CATSQDVRGNTGELFF
TGTGCCACCAGTCAGGACGTACGGGGAAACACCGGGGAGCTGTTTTTT
>TRBJ2-5|TRBV5-1|-|-
CASSSQETRYF
TGCGCCAGCAGCTCTCAAGAGACCCGGTACTTC
>TRBJ2-5|TRBV24-1|few|TRBD2
CATSDPRFTGRIETQYF
TGTGCCACCAGTGACCCCCGATTTACCGGGAGGATTGAGACCCAGTACTTC
>TRBJ2-7|TRBV6-5|few|-
CASSYYPGSYEQYF
TGTGCCAGCAGTTACTATCCGGGCTCCTACGAGCAGTACTTC
>TRBJ1-2|TRBV6-6|many|-
CASSYQEVNYGYTF
TGTGCCAGCAGTTACCAGGAGGTTAACTATGGCTACACCTTC
>TRBJ2-7|TRBV6-6|many|-
CASSGVASSSYEQYF
TGTGCCAGCAGCGGGGTGGCGTCGAGCTCCTACGAGCAGTACTTC
>TRBJ1-2|TRBV3-1|few|TRBD1
CASSQAWTGGRDGYTF
TGTGCCAGCAGCCAAGCGTGGACAGGGGGTAGAGATGGCTACACCTTC
>TRBJ1-1|TRBV2|many|-
CASSEQINPEAFF
TGTGCCAGCAGTGAACAGATAAATCCTGAAGCTTTCTTT
>TRBJ2-2|TRBV9|-|-
CASSPTSSGELFF
TGTGCCAGCAGCCCCACTAGTTCCGGGGAGCTGTTTTTT
>TRBJ1-3|TRBV2|few|-
CASSASRAVSGNTIYF
TGTGCCAGCAGTGCGTCCCGGGCCGTCTCTGGAAACACCATATATTTT
>TRBJ1-1|TRBV29-1|many|-
CSVCRERNTEAFF
TGCAGCGTTTGCAGGGAGAGGAACACTGAAGCTTTCTTT
>TRBJ2-7|TRBV7-9|many|-
CASSASSYEQYF
TGTGCCAGCAGCGCTAGCTCCTACGAGCAGTACTTC
>TRBJ2-5|TRBV10-3|-|TRBD1
CAISLGQGARETQYF
TGTGCCATCAGTCTGGGACAGGGGGCACGAGAGACCCAGTACTTC
>TRBJ2-2|TRBV20-1|many|-
CSARPGTANTGELFF
TGCAGTGCTCGACCCGGGACGGCGAACACCGGGGAGCTGTTTTTT
>TRBJ2-7|TRBV10-3|many|TRBD2
CAIMASSGLYEQYF
TGTGCCATCATGGCGTCTAGCGGACTCTACGAGCAGTACTTC
>TRBJ2-5|TRBV12-3/TRBV12-4|many|TRBD1
CASTRDPGTGGETQYF
TGTGCCAGCACACGGGATCCCGGGACAGGGGGGGAGACCCAGTACTTC
>TRBJ1-2|TRBV7-2|-|-
CASSLVSGRVSGYTF
TGTGCCAGCAGCTTAGTTTCTGGGCGCGTCTCTGGCTACACCTTC
>TRBJ1-1|TRBV12-5|many|-
CASGLLQAGVGEAFF
TGTGCTAGTGGTTTGTTGCAGGCAGGGGTTGGTGAAGCTTTCTTT
>TRBJ1-2|TRBV6-5|-|TRBD1
CASSSTGEDYGYTF
TGTGCCAGCAGTTCGACAGGGGAAGACTATGGCTACACCTTC
>TRBJ1-5|TRBV5-5|many|TRBD1
CASSSDRGNQPQHF
TGTGCCAGCAGTTCTGACAGGGGGAATCAGCCCCAGCATTTT
>TRBJ1-6|TRBV12-3/TRBV12-4|many|TRBD1
CASSLAGTANSPLHF
TGTGCCAGCAGTTTGGCCGGGACAGCAAATTCACCCCTCCACTTT
>TRBJ1-2|TRBV10-3|many|TRBD1
CASSATPGQAANYGYTF
TGTGCCAGCAGTGCAACCCCGGGACAGGCAGCTAACTATGGCTACACCTTC
>TRBJ2-1|TRBV10-1|few|-
CASSDRGYNEQFF
TGCGCCAGCAGTGACAGGGGTTACAATGAGCAGTTCTTC
>TRBJ2-7|TRBV7-9|few|-
CASSQGGFLYEQYF
TGTGCCAGCAGCCAGGGGGGGTTTTTGTACGAGCAGTACTTC
>TRBJ2-6|TRBV7-2|-|-
CASSFGVRGANVLTF
TGTGCCAGCAGCTTCGGGGTCCGAGGGGCCAACGTCCTGACTTTC
>TRBJ2-7|TRBV27|-|TRBD2
CASSRLAGGGLYEQYF
TGTGCCAGCAGTCGGCTAGCGGGAGGTGGGCTTTACGAGCAGTACTTC
>TRBJ1-5|TRBV15|-|-
CATSVGVNQPQHF
TGTGCCACCAGCGTGGGGGTCAATCAGCCCCAGCATTTT
>TRBJ2-6|TRBV5-4|-|-
CASMPRGANVLTF
TGTGCCAGCATGCCCAGGGGGGCCAACGTCCTGACTTTC
>TRBJ1-4|TRBV29-1|-|-
CSVEGEINEKLFF
TGCAGCGTTGAAGGGGAAATTAATGAAAAACTGTTTTTT
>TRBJ2-7|TRBV12-3/TRBV12-4|-|-
CASSLSILDGQYF
TGTGCCAGCAGTTTATCGATTCTAGACGGGCAGTACTTC
>TRBJ2-6|TRBV29-1|many|-
CSVEGTGANVLTF
TGCAGCGTTGAAGGGACTGGGGCCAACGTCCTGACTTTC
>TRBJ2-7|TRBV7-3|many|TRBD2
CASSMGLAGKMYF
TGTGCCAGCAGCATGGGACTAGCGGGGAAAATGTACTTC
>TRBJ2-6|TRBV4-2|-|-
CASSPAGTSSGANVLTF
TGTGCCAGCAGCCCGGCCGGGACAAGCTCTGGGGCCAACGTCCTGACTTTC
>TRBJ2-5|TRBV7-6|-|-
CASSRTRALTQYF
TGTGCCAGCAGCCGGACCCGGGCCTTGACCCAGTACTTC
>TRBJ1-1|TRBV5-4|many|TRBD1
CASSPRGLGGRTEAFF
TGTGCCAGCAGCCCCAGGGGGTTAGGGGGCCGCACTGAAGCTTTCTTT
>TRBJ1-5|TRBV6-5|many|-
CASRRGPDQPQHF
TGTGCCAGCAGACGTGGACCCGATCAGCCCCAGCATTTT